This passage covers 5 T cell receptor beta chains from one sample sequenced in a study of T-cell memory formation after mild COVID-19 (dated by TCRdb to the early 2020s). The library came from 5' RACE. TCRdb lists the instrument as Illumina NovaSeq 6000. TCRdb trimmed public reads at Q25 via fastp, called clones via MiXCR and kept in-frame beta chains. Every entry covers one CDR3 protein and lists the most common genes and DNA from its rows. Across this sample there are 470,000 or so distinct CDR3 sequences, with around 17% seen only once. The biggest ten clones account for roughly a fifth of the sample. The specimen sequenced was PBMCs or a T cell subset sorted from them (not recorded which). The source is a man in his late teens or twenties who had mild COVID-19 (a few samples of this study predate the infection). The sample titles of this study are shuffled in the database, so cell type and time point are left out; the donor was told from shared clones.

The V call is TRBV5-1, the J call TRBJ1-1, with unresolved D. The CDR3 is made up of 15 amino acids. Germline V gene sequence: CDR1 SGHRS, CDR2 YFSETQ. The V end lost 4 bases, the J end lost 3 bases, and 16 bases lay between the germline ends. CDR3 residues: CASSHKTDGYTEAFF. CDR3 coding DNA: TGCGCCAGCAGCCATAAGACGGACGGCTACACTGAAGCTTTCTTT. The full variable domain, in which reference TRBV5-1 and TRBJ1-1 provide the parts outside the CDR3, is KAGVTQTPRYLIKTRGQQVTLSCSPISGHRSVSWYQQTPGQGLQFLFEYFSETQRNKGNFPGRFSGRQFSNSRSEMNVSTLELGDSALYLCASSHKTDGYTEAFFGQGTRLTVV.

The chain links TRBV15 to TRBJ2-7; D is perhaps TRBD2 (6 bases). V was trimmed by 3 bases and J by 5 bases, leaving 14 bases between them. Germline V lookup: CDR1 LNHNV, CDR2 YYDKDF (reference sequence). This CDR3 spans 14 amino acids. CDR3 coding DNA: TGTGCCACCAGCAGGATCGGGGGACCCCACGAGCAGTACTTC. Its translation: CATSRIGGPHEQYF.

This clonotype was seen more than once but under ten times. This chain connects TRBV4-1 to TRBJ1-4, with D unresolved. The V end lost 4 bases, the J end lost 4 bases, and 7 bases lay between the germline ends. Germline V gene lookup returns CDR1 MGHRA and CDR2 YSYEKL. The CDR3 covers 13 residues. The chain's CDR3 is CASSPRNNEKLFF. CDR3 in DNA: TGCGCCAGCAGCCCCAGGAATAATGAAAAACTGTTTTTT.

The rearrangement links TRBV12-3 or TRBV12-4 to TRBJ1-1; D unclear. This CDR3 region has 14 residues. V lost 6 bases and J 1 base, leaving 12 bases between the germline ends. In DNA form, the CDR3 reads TGTGCCAGCAGCTGGAGCCAGGCGAACACTGAAGCTTTCTTT. Translated: CASSWSQANTEAFF.

This clonotype was found many times. V usage is TRBV27 and J usage is TRBJ1-4; D is ambiguous. Germline assignment: CDR1 MNHEY and CDR2 SMNVEV (reference sequence). This CDR3 contains 12 residues. The V end was cut by 3 bases, the J end by 8 bases, with 7 bases between. CDR3 nucleotide sequence: TGTGCCAGCAGTTTGCGAGGGGAAAAACTGTTTTTT. Translated: CASSLRGEKLFF. The full variable domain, its missing parts supplied by reference TRBV27 and TRBJ1-4, is EAQVTQNPRYLITVTGKKLTVTCSQNMNHEYMSWYRQDPGLGLRQIYYSMNVEVTDKGDVPEGYKVSRKEKRNFPLILESPSPNQTSLYFCASSLRGEKLFFGSGTQLSVL.